One sample yielded the 14 T cell receptor beta chains listed below, sequenced in a study of shared clonotypes between healthy human individuals. Libraries were prepared by immunoSEQ multiplex PCR; TCRdb keeps only in-frame clonotypes and omits some of them. Of some 1,100,000 clones in the sample, 78% were seen once. Sequencing was performed on memory CD4+ T cells from PBMCs. The subset: CD45RA-negative fraction. These receptors were taken from a man aged 18 to 35 in good health. Some clones in this sample may be carry-over from other donors' samples.

This CDR3 reads CAWSSSVGGYTF. The DNA for the CDR3 is TGTGCCTGGAGTTCGTCCGTAGGAGGCTACACCTTC. The V and J genes are TRBV30 and TRBJ1-2; D call uncertain. Trimming stripped 2 bases from V and 8 bases from J, with 12 bases between. The CDR3 runs to 12 residues. Germline V CDR1 and CDR2: GTSNPN, SVGIG (reference sequence).

The rearrangement joins TRBV28 to TRBJ2-4; TRBD1 matches 7 bases. CDR1 is MDHEN, CDR2 SYDVKM, per germline. This CDR3 is 14 amino acids long. V was clipped by 4 bases and J by 6 bases; unmatched bases: 6. The CDR3 coding sequence is TGTGCCAGCAGTTCATGGGACAGCCTAAACATTCAGTACTTC. Translated, it gives CASSSWDSLNIQYF.

This rearrangement joins TRBV6-6 to TRBJ1-3, with D perhaps matching TRBD1 (5 bases). Germline CDR1 and CDR2: MNHNY and SVGAGI (reference sequence). V dropped 2 bases and J dropped 2 bases, with 10 bases sitting between them. The CDR3 consists of 15 residues. The CDR3 sequence: CASSYGGTAGNTIYF. The CDR3 coding sequence is TGTGCCAGCAGTTACGGGGGAACGGCTGGAAACACCATATATTTT.

This clone has just one count. Distinct nucleotide sequences in the sample also encode this CDR3. The rearrangement uses TRBV5-1 and TRBJ1-5, with D possibly being TRBD1 (6 bases). This CDR3 has 15 residues. V lost 4 bases and J 0 bases, leaving 11 bases between the germline ends. The germline V gene encodes CDR1 SGHRS and CDR2 YFSETQ. The CDR3 DNA follows: TGCGCCAGCAGCCTGGGGGCTAATAGCAATCAGCCCCAGCATTTT. This codes for CASSLGANSNQPQHF.

V usage is TRBV28 and J usage is TRBJ2-7, with D perhaps matching TRBD1 (6 bases). Trimming shortened V by 6 bases and J by 3 bases, and 9 bases separated the two germline ends. This CDR3 has 12 amino acids. Germline lookup yields CDR1 MDHEN and CDR2 SYDVKM. The CDR3 region is CASSWGLYEQYF. Written as DNA, the CDR3 is TGTGCCAGCAGCTGGGGGCTCTACGAGCAGTACTTC.

The V call is TRBV10-3, the J call TRBJ2-5, with D possibly being TRBD1 (6 bases). Germline CDR1 reads ENHRY; CDR2 reads SYGVKD. V lost 5 bases to trimming and J lost 2 bases, with 12 bases between them. This CDR3 spans 14 amino acids. The CDR3 here is CAISQEGVQETQYF. CDR3 sequence (DNA): TGTGCCATCAGTCAAGAGGGGGTTCAAGAGACCCAGTACTTC.

This rearrangement joins TRBV5-1 to TRBJ1-1; perhaps TRBD1 as D (5 bases). This CDR3 has 15 residues. Germline assignment: CDR1 SGHRS and CDR2 YFSETQ. Trimming pared 1 base from V and 1 base from J, leaving 11 bases between. The CDR3 nucleotides read TGCGCCAGCAGCTTGTGGCAGGGTTGGAACACTGAAGCTTTCTTT. Amino acids: CASSLWQGWNTEAFF.

This clone was counted between two and nine times. The V call is TRBV9, the J call TRBJ2-3, with 7 bases identical to TRBD1. Unmatched junction bases numbered 2, after V lost 3 bases and J lost 4 bases. Germline values: CDR1 SGDLS, CDR2 YYNGEE. The CDR3 covers 13 residues. The CDR3 sequence: CASSETGPDTQYF. The CDR3 bases are TGTGCCAGCAGCGAGACAGGGCCAGATACGCAGTATTTT.

This rearrangement joins TRBV10-3 to TRBJ1-1; 9 bases are a match to TRBD1. Germline V gene data show CDR1 as ENHRY and CDR2 as SYGVKD. This CDR3 is 16 amino acids long. J was trimmed by 4 bases and V by 3 bases; bases with no gene match: 9. CDR3: CAISDLGQGRGTEAFF. CDR3 DNA: TGTGCCATCAGTGACCTGGGACAGGGAAGGGGCACTGAAGCTTTCTTT.

The V and J genes are TRBV28 and TRBJ1-3; possible D gene TRBD1, 5 bases. V was cut by 9 bases and J by 0 bases, with 12 bases left in between. Germline V gene sequence: CDR1 MDHEN, CDR2 SYDVKM. This CDR3 comprises 14 residues. CDR3 residues: CASLGVSSGNTIYF. The CDR3 region has the DNA TGTGCCAGTCTGGGGGTCTCCTCTGGAAACACCATATATTTT.

The genes are TRBV4-2 and TRBJ1-4, with D tentatively TRBD1 (5 bases). Germline V CDR1 and CDR2: LGHNA, YNFKEQ. V lost 2 bases, J lost 11 bases, and 18 bases lay in between. The CDR3 loop spans 15 amino acids. The CDR3 loop reads CASSQSSGGIGKLFF. The CDR3 coding sequence is TGTGCCAGCAGCCAATCCTCGGGGGGGATAGGGAAACTGTTTTTT.

The chain links TRBV6-6 to TRBJ2-7; 7 bases are a match to TRBD2. J was trimmed by 5 bases and V by 4 bases; bases with no gene match: 5. The V gene's germline CDR1 is MNHNY and CDR2 SVGAGI (reference sequence). The CDR3 is 13 residues long. CDR3 sequence (DNA): TGTGCCAGCAGTTGGCGGGGGAGGGACGAGCAGTACTTC. Amino acids: CASSWRGRDEQYF.

This clone came up once. This chain uses TRBV10-3 with TRBJ2-3, with a tentative D call TRBD2 (5 bases). Germline values: CDR1 ENHRY, CDR2 SYGVKD. The CDR3 loop spans 14 amino acids. The germline V and J ends were trimmed by 6 bases and 4 bases, with 14 bases remaining between them. The CDR3 nucleotides are TGTGCCATCAGGCTAGCCGCGAGGGCAGATACGCAGTATTTT. Translated, it gives CAIRLAARADTQYF.

The chain uses TRBV13 and TRBJ2-2; a possible D gene is TRBD2 (7 bases). V was shortened by 5 bases and J by 1 base, with 11 bases between the two germline ends. CDR3 length: 15 amino acids. CDR1 and CDR2 from the germline V gene are PRHDT and FYEKMQ (reference sequence). As DNA, the CDR3 is TGTGCCAGCAGCGAGGGGGGGCAGAACACCGGGGAGCTGTTTTTT. Residues: CASSEGGQNTGELFF.